These 13 T cell receptor beta chains share one sample of origin, sequenced in a study of T-cell reconstitution after alpha-beta-depleted transplantation in children. Study-level results: Approximately two months post-transplant, alpha-beta T cells reportedly originated from several hundred expanded graft clones.

Antigen specificity for these receptors is unknown. A library of TCRbeta sequences, prepared with unique molecular identifiers, was generated. TCRdb re-derived calls from the PCR reads in MiXCR, one entry per CDR3 protein. Among approximately 32,000 distinct CDR3 sequences listed, roughly 6.7% were seen once. The material was peripheral blood, obtained 60 days after TCRalphabeta/CD19-depleted stem cell transplant. These TCRs come from a child younger than two who had a stem cell transplant for acute myeloid leukemia, so the T cells may come from the graft donor.

This clonotype appeared many times. The J gene is TRBJ2-7, the V gene TRBV5-1, with a tentative D call TRBD2 (5 bases). Trimming cost V 7 bases and J 5 bases, with 16 bases left between them. CDR3 length equals 13 residues. Germline V gives CDR1 SGHRS, CDR2 YFSETQ. CDR3 amino acids: CASGLPGRNEQYF. The CDR3 coding sequence is TGCGCCAGCGGCCTCCCGGGAAGAAACGAGCAGTACTTC.

This clonotype was detected many times. CDR3 loop: CATSDLPAYRGNTGELFF. CDR3 DNA: TGTGCCACCAGTGACCTTCCTGCGTACAGGGGGAACACCGGGGAGCTGTTTTTT. The chain recombines TRBV24-1 with TRBJ2-2, with TRBD1 matching 7 bases. Germline V gene sequence: CDR1 KGHDR, CDR2 SFDVKD. The CDR3 totals 18 residues. V lost 4 bases, J lost 1 base, and 11 bases stayed unmatched.

The table lists this clonotype with many counts. The genes are TRBV11-2 and TRBJ2-1; D not resolved. The V end was cut by 4 bases, the J end by 4 bases, with 5 bases between. From germline, CDR1 is SGHAT and CDR2 FQNNGV. There are 12 residues in the CDR3. Here the CDR3 reads CASSSRYNEQFF. CDR3 nucleotides: TGTGCCAGCAGCTCCAGGTACAATGAGCAGTTCTTC. The variable domain in full, with the rest retrieved from reference TRBV11-2 and TRBJ2-1, is EAGVAQSPRYKIIEKRQSVAFWCNPISGHATLYWYQQILGQGPKLLIQFQNNGVVDDSQLPKDRFSAERLKGVDSTLKIQPAKLEDSAVYLCASSSRYNEQFFGPGTRLTVL.

In this sample, this clonotype turned up many times. The CDR3 loop is CASSLSGQGYEQYF. The CDR3 DNA is TGCGCCAGCAGCTTATCGGGACAGGGCTACGAGCAGTACTTC. The rearrangement uses TRBV5-1 and TRBJ2-7; TRBD1 matches at 9 bases. Per germline, CDR1 SGHRS and CDR2 YFSETQ. J lost 3 bases, V lost 2 bases, and 3 bases had no gene match. The CDR3 contains 14 residues.

This clonotype was detected many times. The chain carries TRBV6-5 and TRBJ1-3, with D perhaps TRBD1 (5 bases). The CDR3 totals 14 residues. In germline, CDR1 is MNHEY, CDR2 SVGAGI. V was shortened by 5 bases and J by 0 bases, with 8 bases between the two germline ends. The CDR3 loop reads CASSQGISGNTIYF. The CDR3 DNA follows: TGTGCCAGCAGTCAGGGTATCTCTGGAAACACCATATATTTT.

This clonotype was seen ten or more times. At one end, the junction sequence differs from germline, possibly due to a read error. This chain joins TRBV29-1 and TRBJ2-1, with 8 bases that match TRBD2. CDR3 size: 10 residues. Germline lookup yields CDR1 SQVTM and CDR2 ANQGSEA. CDR3 bases: TGCAGCGTTGAAGCGGGAGGGCCGGTCTTC. Translated, it gives CSVEAGGPVF.

This clonotype appeared many times. The rearrangement joins TRBV7-9 to TRBJ2-6; D remains ambiguous. Per the germline V gene, CDR1 is SEHNR and CDR2 is FQNEAQ (reference sequence). V dropped 8 bases and J dropped 0 bases, with 8 bases sitting between them. This CDR3 comprises 14 residues. This CDR3 is CASPSPSGANVLTF. In DNA form, the CDR3 reads TGTGCCAGCCCTAGTCCCTCTGGGGCCAACGTCCTGACTTTC.

This clonotype was recorded many times. This sequence joins TRBV7-3 and TRBJ2-5; 7 bases are shared with TRBD2. The V and J ends lost 5 bases and 1 base, in that order; junction bases with no gene match: 4. This CDR3 is built from 14 residues. Germline V lookup: CDR1 SGHTA, CDR2 FQGTGA. CDR3 nucleotides: TGTGCCAGCAGCCGGGGCGGGAGCCAAGAGACCCAGTACTTC. Amino acids: CASSRGGSQETQYF.

This clonotype was seen repeatedly, ten times or more. The rearrangement joins TRBV29-1 to TRBJ2-3; D uncertain. Trimming removed 7 bases at V and 2 bases at J, with 19 bases between. Per the germline V gene, CDR1 is SQVTM and CDR2 is ANQGSEA. The CDR3 extends over 15 amino acids. The CDR3 reads CSEKNFHYYTDTQYF. The CDR3 DNA reads TGCAGCGAGAAGAACTTCCACTACTACACAGATACGCAGTATTTT.

This clonotype was detected many times. J is TRBJ2-5 and V is TRBV28; D may be TRBD1 (5 bases). Deletions cut 4 bases from V and 4 bases from J, with 10 bases between. CDR1 and CDR2 (germline): MDHEN, SYDVKM. This CDR3 region has 13 residues. In DNA, the CDR3 is TGTGCCAGCAGTTCCAGGGTAGGAGAGACCCAGTACTTC. Translated, it gives CASSSRVGETQYF.

This clonotype was seen ten or more times. The chain combines TRBV9 with TRBJ2-6, with TRBD1 as a possible D gene (5 bases). Germline V gene data show CDR1 as SGDLS and CDR2 as YYNGEE. Trimming took off 0 bases at V and 3 bases at J, with 13 bases between the two ends. This CDR3 spans 17 amino acids. The chain's CDR3 is CASSVAKRGGGANVLTF. The CDR3 DNA reads as TGTGCCAGCAGCGTAGCTAAAAGGGGCGGTGGGGCCAACGTCCTGACTTTC.

This clonotype was seen ten or more times. The chain couples TRBV28 to TRBJ2-5; D is tentatively TRBD1 or TRBD2 (5 bases each). The CDR3 has 13 amino acids. Trimming took off 5 bases at V and 5 bases at J, with 12 bases between the two ends. CDR1 is MDHEN and CDR2 is SYDVKM in the germline V gene. CDR3 coding DNA: TGTGCCAGCAGTGGGACCCCATGGGAGACCCAGTACTTC. This encodes CASSGTPWETQYF.

This clonotype was seen many times. The chain is built from TRBV6-1 and TRBJ2-3, with unresolved D. CDR1 MNHNS and CDR2 SASEGT come from the germline V gene. The V end was cut by 8 bases, the J end by 7 bases, with 10 bases between. CDR3 length equals 11 residues. CDR3 in amino acids: CASDHWYTQYF. In DNA, the CDR3 is TGTGCCAGCGACCACTGGTATACGCAGTATTTT.